Given below is one TCR beta chain in context. Antigen specificity is unknown. This sample stems from a study of radiation and T cells in renal cell carcinoma. Notes on the study in general: Pretreatment tumor biopsies were lacking, so baseline clonotypes are unknown. In blood, top tumor clones expanded by 2 weeks, shrinking by 4.

The assay was immunoSEQ multiplex PCR, and TCRdb's table has in-frame clones only and misses some. This repertoire shows under 150,000 clones, approximately 80% found once; its top ten account for around 1.8%. From germline, CDR1 is KGHSH and CDR2 LQKENI. J gave up 4 bases and V 3 bases, and 7 bases lay outside the gene matches. CDR3 size: 15 residues. Sample time point: blood 2 weeks post-SBRT. Treatment given: 15 Gy SBRT to primary tumor, nephrectomy 4 weeks later. After SBRT, blood was collected at 2 and 4 weeks, plus baseline. Source: blood, taken from a patient whose treatment included radiotherapy and nephrectomy. The source is a woman aged 55-70 years with renal cell carcinoma. J is TRBJ2-5 and V is TRBV18, with 8 nucleotides matching TRBD1. The CDR3 protein is CASSPLNTGGETQYF. CDR3 DNA: TGTGCCAGCTCACCCCTAAACACAGGGGGAGAGACCCAGTACTTC. Complete variable domain (other parts from reference TRBV18 and TRBJ2-5): NAGVMQNPRHLVRRRGQEARLRCSPMKGHSHVYWYRQLPEEGLKFMVYLQKENIIDESGMPKERFSAEFPKEGPSILRIQQVVRGDSAAYFCASSPLNTGGETQYFGPGTRLLVL.